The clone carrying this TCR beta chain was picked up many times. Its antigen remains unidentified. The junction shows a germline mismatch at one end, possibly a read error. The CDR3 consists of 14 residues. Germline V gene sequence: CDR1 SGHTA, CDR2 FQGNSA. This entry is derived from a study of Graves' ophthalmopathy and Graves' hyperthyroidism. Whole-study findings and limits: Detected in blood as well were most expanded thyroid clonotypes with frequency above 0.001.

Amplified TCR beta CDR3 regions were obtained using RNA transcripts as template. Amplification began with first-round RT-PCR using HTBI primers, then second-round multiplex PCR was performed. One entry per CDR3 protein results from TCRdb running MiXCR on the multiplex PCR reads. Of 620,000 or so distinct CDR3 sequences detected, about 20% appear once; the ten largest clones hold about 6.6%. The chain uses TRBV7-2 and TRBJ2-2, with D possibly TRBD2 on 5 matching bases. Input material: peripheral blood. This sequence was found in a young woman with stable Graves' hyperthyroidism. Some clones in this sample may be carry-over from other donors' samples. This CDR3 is CASSLEPNTGELSF. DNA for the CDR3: TGTGCCAGCAGCTTAGAACCAAACACCGGGGAGCTGTCTTTT.